Presented here are 19 T cell receptor beta chains from one specimen sequenced in a study of CD8 T cells in Susac syndrome. The RNA input was about 0.5 to 1 ug, and it was reverse transcribed with random hexamers. TCRdb reanalysed the immunoSEQ multiplex PCR reads using MiXCR and keeps one entry per CDR3 protein. The profile shows some 110,000 distinct CDR3 sequences, roughly 94% of them singletons. Material: CD8+ T cells from PBMCs. These receptors came from a human donor with Susac syndrome.

For the CDR3, the DNA is TGCAGTGCTACCGGGAGCGGGGCCACCTCGGCGGCCGAGCAGTACTTC. This translates into CSATGSGATSAAEQYF. V and J are TRBV20-1 and TRBJ2-7; 7 bases are shared with TRBD2. The germline V gene has CDR1 DFQATT and CDR2 SNEGSKA (reference sequence). V lost 4 bases, J lost 6 bases, and 18 bases stayed unmatched. CDR3 length: 16 amino acids.

V is TRBV5-6 and J is TRBJ2-7; D call uncertain. Germline loops: CDR1 SGHDT, CDR2 YYEEEE. Trimming took off 3 bases at V and 0 bases at J, with 4 bases between the two ends. This CDR3 region has 12 residues. The CDR3 DNA reads TGTGCCAGCAGCTCGATCTCCTACGAGCAGTACTTC. Its protein product is CASSSISYEQYF. Full variable domain (missing parts from reference TRBV5-6 and TRBJ2-7): DAGVTQSPTHLIKTRGQQVTLRCSPKSGHDTVSWYQQALGQGPQFIFQYYEEEERQRGNFPDRFSGHQFPNYSSELNVNALLLGDSALYLCASSSISYEQYFGPGTRLTVT.

The chain is built from TRBV7-6 and TRBJ1-2; D not resolved. The CDR3 extends over 13 amino acids. The germline CDR1 and CDR2 sequences are SGHVS and FNYEAQ. V lost 5 bases and J lost 4, with 11 bases in between. The CDR3 sequence is CASSPQQAYGYTF. The CDR3 DNA reads TGTGCCAGCAGCCCCCAGCAAGCCTATGGCTACACCTTC.

V and J are TRBV6-5 and TRBJ1-1; D is unresolved. Trimming cost V 0 bases and J 6 bases, with 17 bases left between them. Germline V gene data show CDR1 as MNHEY and CDR2 as SVGAGI. The CDR3 consists of 16 residues. The CDR3 DNA sequence: TGTGCCAGCAGTTACTCGAGTTGGTCGGCGATACCTGAAGCTTTCTTT. As protein: CASSYSSWSAIPEAFF.

The chain joins TRBV29-1 to TRBJ1-2; D may be TRBD1 (5 bases). This CDR3 spans 18 amino acids. The V and J ends lost 3 bases and 3 bases respectively, with 26 bases between them. Germline values: CDR1 SQVTM, CDR2 ANQGSEA. DNA of the CDR3: TGCAGCGTTGAGGAATTACTCGATCCTGACAGAACAGACTATGGCTACACCTTC. It encodes CSVEELLDPDRTDYGYTF.

This clonotype has only a few counts. This chain links TRBV14 with TRBJ1-2; TRBD1 matches at 8 bases. The CDR3 is 13 residues long. V lost 1 base and J lost 5; bases outside the gene matches: 0. Germline values: CDR1 SGHDN, CDR2 FVKESK. In DNA form, the CDR3 reads TGTGCCAGCAGCCAAGGACAGGGGTATGGCTACACCTTC. Translation gives CASSQGQGYGYTF. Using reference TRBV14 and TRBJ1-2 for the parts outside the CDR3, the full variable domain is EAGVTQFPSHSVIEKGQTVTLRCDPISGHDNLYWYRRVMGKEIKFLLHFVKESKQDESGMPNNRFLAERTGGTYSTLKVQPAELEDSGVYFCASSQGQGYGYTFGSGTRLTVV.

V is TRBV5-6 and J is TRBJ1-6; no reliable D call. This CDR3 spans 13 amino acids. Trimming left V 4 bases short and J 8 bases short, with 10 bases between. The germline V gene encodes CDR1 SGHDT and CDR2 YYEEEE. For the CDR3, the DNA is TGTGCCAGCAGCCTGGTGGCAGATTCACCCCTCCACTTT. Protein product: CASSLVADSPLHF.

This chain connects TRBV28 to TRBJ1-5; D not resolved. Germline-derived CDR1 and CDR2 are MDHEN and SYDVKM. Trimming stripped 5 bases from V and 7 bases from J, with 9 bases between. The CDR3 runs to 12 residues. The CDR3 DNA reads TGTGCCAGCAGTGTTTGGGGACAGCCCCAGCATTTT. Its protein is CASSVWGQPQHF.

The chain combines TRBV6-5 with TRBJ2-7; TRBD2 matches 7 bases. This CDR3 has 14 amino acids. Germline-derived CDR1 and CDR2 are MNHEY and SVGAGI. J gave up 2 bases and V 7 bases, and 8 bases lay outside the gene matches. The CDR3 sequence is CASTAAGTTYEQYF. The CDR3, as DNA: TGTGCCAGCACCGCCGCTGGGACTACCTACGAGCAGTACTTC.

The CDR3 coding sequence is TGCGCCAGCAAAAAGCCCTATTCCTACGAGCAGTACTTC. Translated: CASKKPYSYEQYF. The gene calls are TRBV10-2 and TRBJ2-7, with unresolved D. The CDR3 extends over 13 amino acids. Germline V gene sequence: CDR1 WSHSY, CDR2 SAAADI. The ends were cut back, 7 bases at V and 1 base at J, with 11 bases in the middle.

The CDR3 coding sequence is TGCAGTGCTAGAGATTGGGGGGAGTCAGTAAATTCACCCCTCCACTTT. This encodes CSARDWGESVNSPLHF. J is TRBJ1-6 and V is TRBV20-1; D perhaps matches TRBD1 (5 bases). Germline V gene lookup returns CDR1 DFQATT and CDR2 SNEGSKA (reference sequence). The CDR3 runs to 16 residues. V was pared by 0 bases and J by 7 bases, with 16 bases between.

This clonotype was counted only a few times. This chain connects TRBV7-6 to TRBJ2-1, with D tentatively TRBD1 (5 bases). CDR3 length: 14 residues. Germline CDR1 is SGHVS and CDR2 is FNYEAQ. The V end lost 4 bases, the J end lost 6 bases, and 13 bases lay between the germline ends. The CDR3 loop reads CASSSQGVGNEQFF. CDR3 DNA: TGTGCCAGCAGCTCGCAGGGTGTGGGCAATGAGCAGTTCTTC.

The chain couples TRBV20-1 to TRBJ2-1, with D possibly matching TRBD2 (5 bases). Germline lookup yields CDR1 DFQATT and CDR2 SNEGSKA (reference sequence). The CDR3 is 11 residues long. The germline V and J ends were trimmed by 2 bases and 7 bases, with 6 bases remaining between them. CDR3 sequence: CSARWRNEQFF. For the CDR3, the DNA is TGCAGTGCTAGATGGAGGAATGAGCAGTTCTTC.

The chain links TRBV4-3 to TRBJ1-2; D is unclear. The CDR3 contains 15 residues. Germline CDR1 and CDR2: LGHNA and YSLEER. V shed 0 bases and J shed 6 bases, with 14 bases lying between them. The CDR3: CASSQDQLGRDGYTF. The CDR3 DNA reads TGCGCCAGCAGCCAAGATCAACTGGGAAGAGATGGCTACACCTTC.

The V gene is TRBV6-2 or TRBV6-3, the J gene TRBJ2-5; unclear D gene. Germline V gene lookup returns CDR1 MNHEY and CDR2 SVGEGT. V lost 2 bases and J lost 5, with 6 bases in between. The CDR3 length is 12 residues. The CDR3 region has the DNA TGTGCCAGCAGTTACCCTCCGGAGACCCAGTACTTC. This translates into CASSYPPETQYF.

A single count supports this clonotype. This chain's CDR3 is CASSPTRDSRYEQYF. The CDR3 nucleotides read TGCGCCAGCAGCCCGACAAGGGATAGCCGCTACGAGCAGTACTTC. The V and J genes are TRBV4-1 and TRBJ2-7; D gene uncertain. The V end lost 4 bases, the J end lost 3 bases, and 16 bases lay between the germline ends. The germline CDR1 and CDR2 sequences are MGHRA and YSYEKL. This CDR3 comprises 15 residues.

The V and J genes are TRBV5-1 and TRBJ2-5, with D maybe TRBD2 (7 bases). V gave up 1 base and J gave up 5 bases, with 15 bases separating them. CDR1 and CDR2 from the germline V gene are SGHRS and YFSETQ. The CDR3 extends over 15 amino acids. This CDR3 is CASSLTRGAMETQYF. The DNA for the CDR3 is TGCGCCAGCAGCTTGACTCGGGGGGCTATGGAGACCCAGTACTTC.

This clonotype occurred once. The rearrangement links TRBV5-6 to TRBJ2-1; a possible D gene is TRBD2 (6 bases). The CDR3 has 12 residues. V shed 0 bases and J shed 12 bases, with 10 bases lying between them. CDR1 SGHDT and CDR2 YYEEEE come from the germline V gene. CDR3 protein: CASSLGGGAQFF. In DNA, the CDR3 is TGTGCCAGCAGCTTGGGTGGCGGGGCGCAGTTCTTC.

The chain recombines TRBV18 with TRBJ2-1; tentatively, D is TRBD1 (6 bases). Germline loops: CDR1 KGHSH, CDR2 LQKENI. V was shortened by 5 bases and J by 10 bases, with 15 bases between the two germline ends. This CDR3 comprises 13 residues. This CDR3 is CASSAPGVKEQFF. The CDR3 DNA follows: TGTGCCAGCTCAGCCCCAGGGGTGAAGGAGCAGTTCTTC.